This T cell receptor beta chain was retrieved from a study of patients and donors after allogeneic stem cell transplantation. TCRdb recomputed calls from the RT-PCR reads with MiXCR, one row per CDR3 protein. The profile shows 150,000 or so distinct CDR3 sequences, roughly 22% of them singletons. The V segment lost 6 bases and the J segment 2 bases; nucleotides outside the gene matches: 10. The germline CDR1 and CDR2 sequences are SGHRS and YFSETQ. This CDR3 spans 16 amino acids. The genes are TRBV5-1 and TRBJ2-5; 10 bases align to TRBD1. Sequenced material: blood, either unsorted or a sorted T cell fraction (not recorded which). This TCR came from a human donor who was either an allogeneic HSCT recipient or a stem cell or donor lymphocyte infusion donor (not recorded which). It is not recorded whose cells these are; they may come from a transplant donor. The DNA of the CDR3 is TGCGCCAGCACCCCGGGGACAGGGGCATTACAAGAGACCCAGTACTTC. Protein sequence: CASTPGTGALQETQYF.